This TCR beta chain was sequenced for a study of T cell responses to AZD1222 COVID-19 vaccine (TCRdb year 2021). Context from the whole study: TCR sequencing covered over 230 trial participants: approximately 200 given two doses of AZD1222 and about 26 given two doses of MenACWY control vaccine. Trial participants were enrolled into age subgroups of 18-55, 56-69 and 70-plus years, which contained about 160, 30 and 59 TCR-sequenced participants, respectively.

The CDR3 regions of human TCRbeta chains were subjected to immunosequencing. In the paper's pipeline: TCRs in the repertoires were compared against a reference library of SARS-CoV-2-specific TCRs that had been generated with the MIRA antigen-specificity platform. Breadth was defined as the fraction of unique TCRs that were SARS-CoV-2-associated. Depth was defined as the fraction of total T cells that were SARS-CoV-2-associated. Using the MIRA data, each spike-specific TCR was mapped to the spike region that the TCR reacts to and placed in a CD4 or CD8 class. Log10-transformed breadth and depth values were compared by one-way ANOVA with Sidak's multiple comparisons tests. TCRdb took this table from immuneACCESS and kept in-frame rearrangements with V and J called. Such tables lack part of the clones; where checked against another copy, unresolved V genes explain under half of the gap, and the rest is unexplained. The V and J calls and the clone size are those of that table, but D and trimming were determined from the DNA. Across this sample there are under 150,000 clones, with approximately 83% seen only once. The ten largest clones represent approximately 4% of the sample.

The sample's time point label, in plain terms: baseline before first vaccination. This specimen's treatment or condition label, interpreted: meningococcal conjugate vaccine given as trial control. The vaccinee samples were drawn from two UK trials, COV001 and COV002, one of which was a single-blind randomized controlled phase 2/3 trial testing AZD1222 (ChAdOx1 nCoV-19) in healthy adults. For TCRbeta chain sequencing, PBMC samples from trial participants were taken at day 0 and at day 28 after the second dose. As regards this clone: Its cognate antigen has yet to be identified. Base qualities are not provided; no much larger clone lies one nucleotide away.

The CDR3 runs 13 residues from the cysteine to the phenylalanine. CDR3 DNA only is kept here, 39 bases in frame from base 1. CDR1 and CDR2, looked up from the germline V gene, are SGHAT and FQNNGV. At the junction V is shortened by 7 bases and J by 3 bases; bases outside the gene matches: 5. Points the paper makes about the study in general: Most participants were white British and females outnumbered males, and the authors suggested that clonal diversity may have been underestimated. In the small 56-69-year group, the increase in depth fell short of significance, most likely because of low power. Nearly half of unique spike-specific TCRs reportedly recognized epitopes outside regions mutated in the B.1.351 and B.1.1.7 variants. CD4 TCRs associated with the vaccine covered the entire spike protein, and the dominant responses were in regions 160-218 and 743-854. After two AZD1222 doses, both the breadth and the depth of spike-specific TCRs were significantly higher than at day 0 and than in MenACWY recipients. Because no day 14 peak-response samples were available, the repertoires could be characterized only after the peak T cell response. Conclusions about previously exposed vaccinees are limited, since just five or six AZD1222 recipients were seropositive for SARS-CoV-2 at baseline.

Recombination connected TRBV11-2 to TRBJ2-5, with 7 bases matching TRBD1. The clonotype comes from an adult in good health. Here the sequenced sample was peripheral blood, taken on day 0 of MenACWY control vaccination. The DNA reads as follows: TGTGCCAGCAACCCAGGGGGAGAAGAGACCCAGTACTTC. This encodes CASNPGGEETQYF.